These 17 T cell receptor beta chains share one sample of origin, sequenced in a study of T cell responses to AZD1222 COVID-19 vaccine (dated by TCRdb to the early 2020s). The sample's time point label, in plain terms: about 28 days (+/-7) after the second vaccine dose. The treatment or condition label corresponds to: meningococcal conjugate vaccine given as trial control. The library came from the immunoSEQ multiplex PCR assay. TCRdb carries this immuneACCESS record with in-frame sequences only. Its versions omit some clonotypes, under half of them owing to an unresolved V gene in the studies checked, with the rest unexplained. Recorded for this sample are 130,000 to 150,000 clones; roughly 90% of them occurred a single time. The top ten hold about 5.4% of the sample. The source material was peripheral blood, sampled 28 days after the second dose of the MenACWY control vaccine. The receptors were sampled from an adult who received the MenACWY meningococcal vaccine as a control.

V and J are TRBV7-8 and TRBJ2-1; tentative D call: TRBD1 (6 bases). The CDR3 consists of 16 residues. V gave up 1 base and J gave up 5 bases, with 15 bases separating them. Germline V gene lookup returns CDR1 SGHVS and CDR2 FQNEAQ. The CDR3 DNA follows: TGTGCCAGCAGCTTAGGAGAGGACAGACTCAACAATGAGCAGTTCTTC. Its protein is CASSLGEDRLNNEQFF.

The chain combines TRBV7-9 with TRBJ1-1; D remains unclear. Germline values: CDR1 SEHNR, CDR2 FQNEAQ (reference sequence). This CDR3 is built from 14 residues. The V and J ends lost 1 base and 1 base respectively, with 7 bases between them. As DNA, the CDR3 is TGTGCCAGCAGCTTAGGGACCCAGAACACTGAAGCTTTCTTT. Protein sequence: CASSLGTQNTEAFF.

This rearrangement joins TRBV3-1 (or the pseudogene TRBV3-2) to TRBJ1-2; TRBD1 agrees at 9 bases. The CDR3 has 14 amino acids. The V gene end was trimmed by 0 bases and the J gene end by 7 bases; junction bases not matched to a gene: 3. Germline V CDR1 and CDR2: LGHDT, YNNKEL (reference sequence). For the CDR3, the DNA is TGTGCCAGCAGCCAAGAGGGACAGGGTACTGGCTACACCTTC. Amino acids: CASSQEGQGTGYTF.

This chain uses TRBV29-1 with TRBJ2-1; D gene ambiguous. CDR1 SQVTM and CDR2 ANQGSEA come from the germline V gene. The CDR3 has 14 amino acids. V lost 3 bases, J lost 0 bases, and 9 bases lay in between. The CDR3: CSVDRGYSYNEQFF. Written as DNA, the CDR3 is TGCAGCGTTGACCGTGGCTACTCCTACAATGAGCAGTTCTTC.

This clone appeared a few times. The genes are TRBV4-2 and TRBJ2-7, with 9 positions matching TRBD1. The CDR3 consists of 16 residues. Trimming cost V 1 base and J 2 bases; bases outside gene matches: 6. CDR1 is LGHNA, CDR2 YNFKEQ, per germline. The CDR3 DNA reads TGTGCCAGCAGCCAAGGGGGACAGGGAGGGACCTACGAGCAGTACTTC. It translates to CASSQGGQGGTYEQYF.

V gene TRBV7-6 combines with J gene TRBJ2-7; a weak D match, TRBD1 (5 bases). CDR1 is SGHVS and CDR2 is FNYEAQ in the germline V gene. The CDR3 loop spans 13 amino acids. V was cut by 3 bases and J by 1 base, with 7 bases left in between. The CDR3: CASSLRTSYEQYF. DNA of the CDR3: TGTGCCAGCAGCTTGAGGACATCCTACGAGCAGTACTTC.

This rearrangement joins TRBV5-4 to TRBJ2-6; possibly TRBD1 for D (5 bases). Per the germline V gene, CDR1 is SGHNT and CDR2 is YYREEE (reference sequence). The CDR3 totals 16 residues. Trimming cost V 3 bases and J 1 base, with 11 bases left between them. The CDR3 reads CASSSTEFSGANVLTF. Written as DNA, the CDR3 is TGTGCCAGCAGCTCGACAGAATTTTCTGGGGCCAACGTCCTGACTTTC.

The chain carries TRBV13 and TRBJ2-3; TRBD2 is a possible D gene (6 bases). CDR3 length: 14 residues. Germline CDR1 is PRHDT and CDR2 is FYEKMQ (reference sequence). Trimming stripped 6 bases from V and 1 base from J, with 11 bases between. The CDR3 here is CASSRGIRTDTQYF. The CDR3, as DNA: TGTGCCAGCAGTCGCGGGATACGCACAGATACGCAGTATTTT.

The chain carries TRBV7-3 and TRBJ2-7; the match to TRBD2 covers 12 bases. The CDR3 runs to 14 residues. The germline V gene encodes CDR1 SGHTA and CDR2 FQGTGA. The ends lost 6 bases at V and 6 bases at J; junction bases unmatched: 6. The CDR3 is CASSPTSGSPEQYF. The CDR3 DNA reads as TGTGCCAGCAGTCCGACTAGCGGGAGCCCCGAGCAGTACTTC.

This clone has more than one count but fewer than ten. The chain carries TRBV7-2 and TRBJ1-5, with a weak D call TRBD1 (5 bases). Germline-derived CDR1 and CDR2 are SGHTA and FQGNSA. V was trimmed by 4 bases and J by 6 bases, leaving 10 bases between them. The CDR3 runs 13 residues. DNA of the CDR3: TGTGCCAGCAGCTACTTAGACAGTCAGCCCCAGCATTTT. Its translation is CASSYLDSQPQHF. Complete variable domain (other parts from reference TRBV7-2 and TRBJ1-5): GAGVSQSPSNKVTEKGKDVELRCDPISGHTALYWYRQSLGQGLEFLIYFQGNSAPDKSGLPSDRFSAERTGGSVSTLTIQRTQQEDSAVYLCASSYLDSQPQHFGDGTRLSIL.

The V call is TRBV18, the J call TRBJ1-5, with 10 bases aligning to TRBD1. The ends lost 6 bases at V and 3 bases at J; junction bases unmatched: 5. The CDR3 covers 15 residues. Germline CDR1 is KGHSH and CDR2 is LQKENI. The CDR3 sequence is CASSLGQGHNQPQHF. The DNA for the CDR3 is TGTGCCAGCTCTTTGGGACAGGGGCACAATCAGCCCCAGCATTTT.

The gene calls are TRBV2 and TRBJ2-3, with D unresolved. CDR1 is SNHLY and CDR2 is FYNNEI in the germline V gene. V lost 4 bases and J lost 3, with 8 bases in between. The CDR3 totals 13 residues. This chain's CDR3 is CASSVLETDTQYF. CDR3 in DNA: TGTGCCAGCAGTGTCCTGGAAACAGATACGCAGTATTTT.

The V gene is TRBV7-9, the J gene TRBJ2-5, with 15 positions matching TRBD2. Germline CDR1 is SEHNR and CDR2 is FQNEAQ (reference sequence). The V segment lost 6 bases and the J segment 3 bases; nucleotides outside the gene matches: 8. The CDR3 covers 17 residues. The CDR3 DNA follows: TGTGCCAGCAGATGGGGACTAGCGGGGGGATGGGAAGAGACCCAGTACTTC. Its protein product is CASRWGLAGGWEETQYF.

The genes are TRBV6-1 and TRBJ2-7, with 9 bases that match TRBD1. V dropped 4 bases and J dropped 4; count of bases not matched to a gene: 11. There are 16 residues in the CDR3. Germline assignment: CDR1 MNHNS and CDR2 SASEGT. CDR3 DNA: TGTGCCAGCAGTGGGACTCAGACAGGGGGTAGGTACGAGCAGTACTTC. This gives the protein CASSGTQTGGRYEQYF.

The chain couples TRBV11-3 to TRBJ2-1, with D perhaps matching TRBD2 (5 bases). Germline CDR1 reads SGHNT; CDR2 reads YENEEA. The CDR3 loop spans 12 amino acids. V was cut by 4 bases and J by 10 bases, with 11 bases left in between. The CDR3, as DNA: TGTGCCAGCAGCTCCGAACTAGGAGAGCAGTTCTTC. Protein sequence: CASSSELGEQFF.

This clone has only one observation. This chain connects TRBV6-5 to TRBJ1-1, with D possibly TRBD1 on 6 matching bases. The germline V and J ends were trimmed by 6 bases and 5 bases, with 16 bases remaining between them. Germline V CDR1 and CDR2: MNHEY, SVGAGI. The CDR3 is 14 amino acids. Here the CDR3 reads CASSLQGVSTEAFF. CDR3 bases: TGTGCCAGCAGCCTACAGGGAGTAAGTACTGAAGCTTTCTTT.

CDR3 sequence: CASSFEGATGNTIYF. CDR3 in DNA: TGCGCCAGCAGCTTCGAGGGGGCCACTGGAAACACCATATATTTT. The chain carries TRBV5-1 and TRBJ1-3, with 7 bases fitting TRBD1. Germline V lookup: CDR1 SGHRS, CDR2 YFSETQ. The CDR3 covers 15 residues. V shed 2 bases, J shed 2 bases, and the junction held 4 bases outside the gene matches.